This T cell receptor (beta chain) was obtained from a study of blood T cell repertoires in COVID-19. CDR3 size: 15 residues. Germline CDR1 and CDR2: SGHDT and YYEEEE. The junction had 6 bases not matched to a gene; V was cut back by 4 bases and J by 2 bases. TCRdb keeps only in-frame clones here, not all; method: immunoSEQ multiplex PCR. The sample carries under 75,000 clones, 70% to 75% recorded once. The receptor's source is a woman aged 50 to 60 with active or convalescent COVID-19. The sample taken for sequencing was peripheral blood. The V gene is TRBV5-6, the J gene TRBJ1-5, with TRBD1 matching over 7 bases. CDR3 residues: CASSRQGGGNQPQHF. The CDR3 DNA reads as TGTGCCAGCAGCAGACAGGGCGGGGGCAATCAGCCCCAGCATTTT.